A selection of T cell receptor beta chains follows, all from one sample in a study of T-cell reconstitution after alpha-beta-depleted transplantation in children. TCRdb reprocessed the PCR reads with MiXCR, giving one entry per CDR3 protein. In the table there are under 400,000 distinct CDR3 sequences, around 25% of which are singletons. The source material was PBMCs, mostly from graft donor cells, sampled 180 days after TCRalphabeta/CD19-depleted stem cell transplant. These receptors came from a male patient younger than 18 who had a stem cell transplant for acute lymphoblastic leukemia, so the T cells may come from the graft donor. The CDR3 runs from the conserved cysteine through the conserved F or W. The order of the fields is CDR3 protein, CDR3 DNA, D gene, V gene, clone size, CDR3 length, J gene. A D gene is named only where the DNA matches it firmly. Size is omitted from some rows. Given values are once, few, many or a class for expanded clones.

cdr3_aa: CASSIRQGDGELFF
cdr3_nt: TGCGCCAGCAGCATCCGACAGGGGGACGGGGAGCTGTTTTTT
d_call: TRBD1
v_call: TRBV5-1
clone_size: -
cdr3_length: 14
j_call: TRBJ2-2

cdr3_aa: CASSRTMRAQYF
cdr3_nt: TGCGCCAGCAGCCGAACAATGAGGGCCCAGTACTTC
d_call: -
v_call: TRBV5-1
clone_size: -
cdr3_length: 12
j_call: TRBJ2-5

cdr3_aa: CSVEAGPEETQYF
cdr3_nt: TGCAGCGTTGAAGCCGGGCCAGAGGAGACCCAGTACTTC
d_call: -
v_call: TRBV29-1
clone_size: -
cdr3_length: 13
j_call: TRBJ2-5

cdr3_aa: CASSLSSTGRVVLTDTQYF
cdr3_nt: TGTGCCAGCAGTTTATCATCCACTGGAAGGGTAGTACTCACAGATACGCAGTATTTT
d_call: -
v_call: TRBV27
clone_size: -
cdr3_length: 19
j_call: TRBJ2-3

cdr3_aa: CSVAWGVYEQYF
cdr3_nt: TGCAGCGTTGCCTGGGGGGTCTACGAGCAGTACTTC
d_call: -
v_call: TRBV29-1
clone_size: many
cdr3_length: 12
j_call: TRBJ2-7

cdr3_aa: CATSRGVGTGTYEQYF
cdr3_nt: TGTGCCACCAGCAGAGGGGTCGGGACGGGGACCTACGAGCAGTACTTC
d_call: -
v_call: TRBV15
clone_size: -
cdr3_length: 16
j_call: TRBJ2-7

cdr3_aa: CASSLRGRPYNEQFF
cdr3_nt: TGTGCCAGCAGCTTGAGGGGGCGTCCCTACAATGAGCAGTTCTTC
d_call: TRBD1
v_call: TRBV7-3
clone_size: few
cdr3_length: 15
j_call: TRBJ2-1

cdr3_aa: CASSDAWNEQFF
cdr3_nt: TGTGCCAGCAGTGACGCGTGGAATGAGCAGTTCTTC
d_call: -
v_call: TRBV6-1
clone_size: -
cdr3_length: 12
j_call: TRBJ2-1

cdr3_aa: CSARVPWGTGELFF
cdr3_nt: TGCAGTGCTAGAGTACCTTGGGGCACCGGGGAGCTGTTTTTT
d_call: -
v_call: TRBV20-1
clone_size: -
cdr3_length: 14
j_call: TRBJ2-2

cdr3_aa: CASLGRAGELFF
cdr3_nt: TGTGCCAGCCTCGGCCGCGCCGGGGAGCTGTTTTTT
d_call: -
v_call: TRBV6-4
clone_size: -
cdr3_length: 12
j_call: TRBJ2-2

cdr3_aa: CASSGTGAGETQYF
cdr3_nt: TGTGCCAGCAGCGGTACAGGGGCCGGAGAGACCCAGTACTTC
d_call: TRBD1
v_call: TRBV5-6
clone_size: few
cdr3_length: 14
j_call: TRBJ2-5

cdr3_aa: CASSPLSVQETQYF
cdr3_nt: TGTGCCAGCAGCCCTCTATCGGTCCAAGAGACCCAGTACTTC
d_call: -
v_call: TRBV7-9
clone_size: few
cdr3_length: 14
j_call: TRBJ2-5

cdr3_aa: CASIEGLRNTGELFF
cdr3_nt: TGTGCCAGCATCGAGGGACTAAGGAACACCGGGGAGCTGTTTTTT
d_call: TRBD2
v_call: TRBV2
clone_size: -
cdr3_length: 15
j_call: TRBJ2-2

cdr3_aa: CASSSLDPNTIYF
cdr3_nt: TGTGCCAGCAGCTCCCTTGACCCAAACACCATATATTTT
d_call: -
v_call: TRBV5-6
clone_size: -
cdr3_length: 13
j_call: TRBJ1-3

cdr3_aa: CATSRIPYGLQETQYF
cdr3_nt: TGTGCCACCAGCAGAATCCCTTACGGCCTCCAAGAGACCCAGTACTTC
d_call: -
v_call: TRBV15
clone_size: -
cdr3_length: 16
j_call: TRBJ2-5

cdr3_aa: CSASSPAGRTGELFF
cdr3_nt: TGCAGTGCTTCCTCCCCAGCCGGGAGGACCGGGGAGCTGTTTTTT
d_call: TRBD2
v_call: TRBV20-1
clone_size: -
cdr3_length: 15
j_call: TRBJ2-2

cdr3_aa: CSATFLSSYEQYF
cdr3_nt: TGCAGTGCCACTTTCCTTTCTTCCTACGAGCAGTACTTC
d_call: -
v_call: TRBV20-1
clone_size: -
cdr3_length: 13
j_call: TRBJ2-7

cdr3_aa: CSAIYRTSGRDEQYF
cdr3_nt: TGCAGTGCCATCTACAGGACTAGCGGGAGAGACGAGCAGTACTTC
d_call: TRBD2
v_call: TRBV20-1
clone_size: few
cdr3_length: 15
j_call: TRBJ2-7

cdr3_aa: CASSLEGGFIQYF
cdr3_nt: TGCGCCAGCAGCTTGGAGGGAGGGTTCATTCAGTACTTC
d_call: TRBD2
v_call: TRBV5-1
clone_size: -
cdr3_length: 13
j_call: TRBJ2-4

cdr3_aa: CASSGRDYQYNEQFF
cdr3_nt: TGTGCCAGCAGCGGCCGGGACTACCAATACAATGAGCAGTTCTTC
d_call: TRBD2
v_call: TRBV9
clone_size: -
cdr3_length: 15
j_call: TRBJ2-1

cdr3_aa: CASSEVGLAVEQYF
cdr3_nt: TGTGCCAGCAGTGAGGTCGGGCTGGCTGTCGAGCAGTACTTC
d_call: -
v_call: TRBV25-1
clone_size: -
cdr3_length: 14
j_call: TRBJ2-7

cdr3_aa: CAGSPLRTGDNSPLHF
cdr3_nt: TGTGCCGGCAGTCCACTCCGGACGGGAGATAATTCACCCCTCCACTTT
d_call: -
v_call: TRBV12-3/TRBV12-4
clone_size: -
cdr3_length: 16
j_call: TRBJ1-6